These T cell receptor beta chains were read from a single sample in a study of cytotoxic CD8 clonotypes in ibrutinib-treated CLL. Only in-frame clones appear in the TCRdb table, and some are missing; sequencing was by immunoSEQ multiplex PCR. The data contain roughly 47,000 clones, approximately 50% of them singletons. The specimen was PBMCs, collected after 12 months of ibrutinib treatment. These receptor sequences come from a human donor with chronic lymphocytic leukemia. CDR3s include the opening cysteine and the closing phenylalanine or tryptophan. The D gene is left open where the match is weak. The size field is filled for only some rows; it gives once, few, many or a size class.

TRBJ1-2 | few | TRBD1 | TRBV5-1 | TGCGCCAGCAGCCCTACGACAGGGGAAAGTGGCTACACCTTC | CASSPTTGESGYTF
TRBJ2-2 | large | - | TRBV27 | TGTGCCAGCAGTTTATGGGACAGCGGGGGAGGCACCGGGGAGCTGTTTTTT | CASSLWDSGGGTGELFF
TRBJ2-7 | few | - | TRBV28 | TGTGCCAGCACTGGACAGAACTACGAGCAGTACTTC | CASTGQNYEQYF
TRBJ2-1 | - | - | TRBV11-2 | TGTGCCAGCAGCACAGGACCTTGGGAGCAGTTCTTC | CASSTGPWEQFF
TRBJ1-2 | - | - | TRBV14 | TGTGCCAGCAGCCGGGGGAGGGCTGACGGCTACACCTTC | CASSRGRADGYTF
TRBJ1-5 | - | - | TRBV7-9 | TGTGCCAGCAGCTTGGCAGTTAATCAGCCCCAGCATTTT | CASSLAVNQPQHF
TRBJ2-1 | - | TRBD2 | TRBV18 | TGTGCCAGCTCCCTCCAGGGACTAGAAGGGATCGAGCAGTTCTTC | CASSLQGLEGIEQFF
TRBJ1-2 | - | - | TRBV6-4 | TGTGCCAGCAGCCGGGACAAGAGGTATGGCTACACCTTC | CASSRDKRYGYTF
TRBJ2-2 | - | TRBD1 | TRBV2 | TGTGCCAGCGGGGGACAGGGCGGCACCGGGGAGCTGTTTTTT | CASGGQGGTGELFF
TRBJ1-2 | - | - | TRBV6-1 | TGTGCCAGCAGCCCCGACACCCACTATGGCTACACCTTC | CASSPDTHYGYTF
TRBJ2-3 | - | - | TRBV10-1 | TGCGCCAACAACGGGCATACGCAGTATTTT | CANNGHTQYF
TRBJ1-5 | few | TRBD1 | TRBV6-1 | TGTGCCAGCAGTGAGTTTCTAGTACAGGGGGCGAGCAATCAGCCCCAGCATTTT | CASSEFLVQGASNQPQHF
TRBJ2-5 | - | - | TRBV7-6 | TGTGCCAGCAGCTTATCCAGAGACAGCCTTAAGAGAGAGACCCAGTACTTC | CASSLSRDSLKRETQYF